These 17 T cell receptor beta chains were sequenced from one sample in a study of cytomegalovirus exposure and HLA in healthy donors. PCR used 60 Vbeta primers and 13 Jbeta primers. Method: immunoSEQ multiplex PCR; TCRdb's copy keeps in-frame clones and lacks some. Of 130,000 to 150,000 clones listed, around 78% are singletons. Sequences were obtained from PBMCs. The source is a man between 40 and 49 years old in good health and CMV-seropositive.

The rearrangement joins TRBV6-4 to TRBJ2-1; perhaps TRBD1 as D (5 bases). Germline V lookup: CDR1 MRHNA, CDR2 SNTAGT. Trimming pared 7 bases from V and 3 bases from J, leaving 28 bases between. CDR3 length: 19 amino acids. This CDR3 is CASISLPAGARKVYNEQFF. For the CDR3, the DNA is TGTGCCAGCATCTCCCTACCTGCTGGGGCTAGGAAAGTCTACAATGAGCAGTTCTTC.

The genes are TRBV6-6 and TRBJ2-5, with D possibly being TRBD2 (6 bases). Trimming cost V 10 bases and J 11 bases, with 8 bases left between them. Germline-derived CDR1 and CDR2 are MNHNY and SVGAGI (reference sequence). The CDR3 has 8 amino acids. CDR3 sequence: CATGEQYF. The DNA for the CDR3 is TGTGCCACGGGAGAGCAGTACTTC.

Only one count was recorded for this clone. The chain couples TRBV6-6 to TRBJ1-2; D unclear. The CDR3 contains 15 residues. With 7 bases removed from V and 3 bases from J, the gap between germline ends came to 18 bases. Per the germline V gene, CDR1 is MNHNY and CDR2 is SVGAGI (reference sequence). The CDR3 DNA reads as TGTGCCAGCACCCGGAGTCCATCCGGGGACTATGGCTACACCTTC. Amino acids: CASTRSPSGDYGYTF.

This clone was seen more than once but under ten times. The CDR3 nucleotides are TGTGCCAGCTCACCACGGCAGGGGGCCTCCTACGAGCAGTACTTC. Protein: CASSPRQGASYEQYF. The chain joins TRBV18 to TRBJ2-7, with TRBD1 matching over 8 bases. This CDR3 region has 15 residues. J gave up 0 bases and V 1 base, and 2 bases lay outside the gene matches. Germline CDR1 and CDR2: KGHSH and LQKENI.

The gene calls are TRBV9 and TRBJ2-7, with D possibly matching TRBD2 (6 bases). V lost 2 bases and J lost 0, with 9 bases in between. Germline V gene data show CDR1 as SGDLS and CDR2 as YYNGEE. This CDR3 is built from 14 residues. The CDR3 DNA reads TGTGCCAGCAGCGTGGACGGGAGCTCCTACGAGCAGTACTTC. This translates into CASSVDGSSYEQYF. The variable domain in full, completed from reference TRBV9 and TRBJ2-7, reads DSGVTQTPKHLITATGQRVTLRCSPRSGDLSVYWYQQSLDQGLQFLIQYYNGEERAKGNILERFSAQQFPDLHSELNLSSLELGDSALYFCASSVDGSSYEQYFGPGTRLTVT.

The chain carries TRBV7-3 and TRBJ2-1; 11 nucleotides line up with TRBD2. V lost 5 bases to trimming and J lost 0 bases; unmatched junction nucleotides: 6. This CDR3 is 17 amino acids long. Per germline, CDR1 SGHTA and CDR2 FQGTGA. CDR3 sequence: CASSLTSGSYSYNEQFF. The DNA of the CDR3 is TGTGCCAGCAGCCTCACTAGCGGGAGTTACTCCTACAATGAGCAGTTCTTC.

Concerning this clone: One end of the junction does not line up with germline, which may come from a read error. The chain carries TRBV29-1 and TRBJ1-3, with no clear D. Germline CDR1 and CDR2: SQVTM and ANQGSEA. This CDR3 has 14 amino acids. The CDR3 is CSADRRGSGNTIYF. Written as DNA, the CDR3 is TGCAGCGCCGATCGTCGGGGTTCTGGGAACACCATATATTTT.

This clone occurred once. The V call is TRBV7-2, the J call TRBJ1-5, with D perhaps TRBD1 (6 bases). Trimming shortened V by 1 base and J by 6 bases, and 16 bases separated the two germline ends. The CDR3 is 16 residues long. In germline, CDR1 is SGHTA, CDR2 FQGNSA. CDR3 coding DNA: TGTGCCAGCAGCTTAGGGCCAACATGGGGGCGTCAGCCCCAGCATTTT. Translating it yields CASSLGPTWGRQPQHF.

The chain uses TRBV9 and TRBJ1-4, with D possibly TRBD1 on 5 matching bases. Germline V gives CDR1 SGDLS, CDR2 YYNGEE. The CDR3 is made up of 15 amino acids. The V gene lost 4 bases and the J gene lost 7 bases, with 17 bases spanning the gap. The CDR3 coding sequence is TGTGCCAGCAGCCAGGGATCAATGGGAGGTGAAAAACTGTTTTTT. Translating it yields CASSQGSMGGEKLFF.

In its sample, this clone was seen a few times. The V and J genes are TRBV6-6 and TRBJ2-7, with 8 bases that match TRBD1. The CDR3 is 14 amino acids. Germline CDR1 reads MNHNY; CDR2 reads SVGAGI (reference sequence). V lost 0 bases, J lost 6 bases, and 4 bases stayed unmatched. CDR3 in amino acids: CASSYSTRGPEQYF. The CDR3 DNA reads as TGTGCCAGCAGTTACTCGACCAGGGGGCCCGAGCAGTACTTC.

The chain joins TRBV2 to TRBJ1-2; perhaps TRBD1 as D (6 bases). CDR1 SNHLY and CDR2 FYNNEI come from the germline V gene. The CDR3 has 15 amino acids. Trimming stripped 6 bases from V and 1 base from J, with 15 bases between. For the CDR3, the DNA is TGTGCCAGCAGGCCAATAAGGGGGAATAACTATGGCTACACCTTC. It codes for CASRPIRGNNYGYTF.

This clone was counted a single time. The chain combines TRBV11-1 with TRBJ2-1; D is perhaps TRBD2 (5 bases). The CDR3 is made up of 17 amino acids. Per germline, CDR1 SGHAT and CDR2 FQDESV (reference sequence). Trimming removed 5 bases at V and 0 bases at J, with 17 bases between. In DNA, the CDR3 is TGTGCCAGCAGCAAAGAGGTCCTAGCCTCCTCCTACAATGAGCAGTTCTTC. This translates into CASSKEVLASSYNEQFF.

The chain joins TRBV18 to TRBJ2-7, with 9 bases aligning to TRBD2. V lost 9 bases, J lost 5 bases, and 14 bases stayed unmatched. Germline CDR1 is KGHSH and CDR2 is LQKENI. The CDR3 is made up of 15 amino acids. The CDR3, as DNA: TGTGCCAGTTCAACGGGCCTAGCGGGATCCCACGAGCAGTACTTC. Translated: CASSTGLAGSHEQYF.

This chain connects TRBV27 to TRBJ2-7; D perhaps matches TRBD1 (6 bases). The CDR3 consists of 17 residues. Trimming pared 0 bases from V and 2 bases from J, leaving 17 bases between. CDR1 is MNHEY and CDR2 is SMNVEV in the germline V gene (reference sequence). The CDR3: CASSLSGAPASPYEQYF. CDR3 bases: TGTGCCAGCAGTTTATCGGGGGCCCCTGCTAGCCCCTACGAGCAGTACTTC.

There are a few counts of this clone. The chain recombines TRBV5-6 with TRBJ2-1; 8 nucleotides line up with TRBD2. Germline V lookup: CDR1 SGHDT, CDR2 YYEEEE. With 3 bases clipped from V and 3 bases from J, the junction kept 2 bases outside the gene matches. CDR3 length equals 14 residues. The CDR3, as DNA: TGTGCCAGCAGCTCCACTAGCGGCTACAATGAGCAGTTCTTC. As protein: CASSSTSGYNEQFF.

The chain combines TRBV27 with TRBJ1-4, with TRBD1 as a possible D gene (6 bases). From germline, CDR1 is MNHEY and CDR2 SMNVEV (reference sequence). This CDR3 has 13 residues. Trimming took 11 bases from V and 7 from J, leaving 17 bases between them. The CDR3 sequence is CAAGRGGVEKLFF. CDR3 DNA: TGTGCCGCCGGACGGGGGGGCGTTGAAAAACTGTTTTTT.

The chain employs TRBV6-5 and TRBJ1-5, with 7 bases matching TRBD1. The germline CDR1 and CDR2 sequences are MNHEY and SVGAGI. V dropped 4 bases and J dropped 4; count of bases not matched to a gene: 7. CDR3 length: 15 residues. The CDR3 coding sequence is TGTGCCAGCAGTTCGACAGGGCGAGGAAATCAGCCCCAGCATTTT. Translated: CASSSTGRGNQPQHF.